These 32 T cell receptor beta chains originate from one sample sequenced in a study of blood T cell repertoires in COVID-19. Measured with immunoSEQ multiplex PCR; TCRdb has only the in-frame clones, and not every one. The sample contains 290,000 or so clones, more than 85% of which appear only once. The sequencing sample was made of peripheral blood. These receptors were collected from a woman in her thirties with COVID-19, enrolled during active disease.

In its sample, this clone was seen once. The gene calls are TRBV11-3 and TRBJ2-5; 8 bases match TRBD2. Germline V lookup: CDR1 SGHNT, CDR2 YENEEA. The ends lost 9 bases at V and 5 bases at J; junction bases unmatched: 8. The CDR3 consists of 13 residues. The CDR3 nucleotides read TGTGCCAGTTCGAGCGGGAGAGCGGAGACCCAGTACTTC. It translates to CASSSGRAETQYF.

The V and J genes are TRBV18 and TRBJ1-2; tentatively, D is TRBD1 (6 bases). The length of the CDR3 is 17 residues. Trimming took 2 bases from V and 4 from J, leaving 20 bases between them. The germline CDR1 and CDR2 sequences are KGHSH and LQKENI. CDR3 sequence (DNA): TGTGCCAGCTCACCAAAAGATGAGACAGGATATAGCTATGGCTACACCTTC. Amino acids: CASSPKDETGYSYGYTF.

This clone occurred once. The CDR3 protein is CASSQLGTPQNTEAFF. CDR3 bases: TGTGCCAGTAGCCAGCTCGGGACTCCCCAGAACACTGAAGCTTTCTTT. The V call is TRBV19, the J call TRBJ1-1; tentative D call: TRBD1 (5 bases). This CDR3 is 16 amino acids long. Trimming removed 6 bases from V and 1 base from J, with 18 bases in between. The V gene's germline CDR1 is LNHDA and CDR2 SQIVND (reference sequence). Looking up the rest from reference TRBV19 and TRBJ1-1 gives the full variable domain: DGGITQSPKYLFRKEGQNVTLSCEQNLNHDAMYWYRQDPGQGLRLIYYSQIVNDFQKGDIAEGYSVSREKKESFPLTVTSAQKNPTAFYLCASSQLGTPQNTEAFFGQGTRLTVV.

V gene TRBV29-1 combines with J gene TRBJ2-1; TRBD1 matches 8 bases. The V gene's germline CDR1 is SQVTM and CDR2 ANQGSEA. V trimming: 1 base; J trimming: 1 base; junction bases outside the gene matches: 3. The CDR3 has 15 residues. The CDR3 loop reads CSVEGDRGSYNEQFF. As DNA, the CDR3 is TGCAGCGTTGAAGGTGACAGGGGATCCTACAATGAGCAGTTCTTC.

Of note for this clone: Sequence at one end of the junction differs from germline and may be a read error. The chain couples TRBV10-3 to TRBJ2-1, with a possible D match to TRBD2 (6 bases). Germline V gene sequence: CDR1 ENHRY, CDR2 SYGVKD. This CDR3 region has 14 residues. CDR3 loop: CAISDSADYSEQFF. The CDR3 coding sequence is TGTGCCATCAGTGACTCTGCGGACTACAGTGAGCAGTTCTTC.

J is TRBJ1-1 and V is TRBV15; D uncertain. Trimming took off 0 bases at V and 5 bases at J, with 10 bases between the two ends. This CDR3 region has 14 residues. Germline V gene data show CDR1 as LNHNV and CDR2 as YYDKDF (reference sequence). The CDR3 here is CATSRDRTGTEAFF. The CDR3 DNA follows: TGTGCCACCAGCAGAGATAGGACGGGGACTGAAGCTTTCTTT.

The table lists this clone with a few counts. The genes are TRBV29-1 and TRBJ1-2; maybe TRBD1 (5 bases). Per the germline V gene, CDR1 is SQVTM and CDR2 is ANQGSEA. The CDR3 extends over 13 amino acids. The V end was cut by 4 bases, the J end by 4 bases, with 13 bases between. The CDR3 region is CSVVTGGGYGYTF. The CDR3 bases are TGCAGCGTTGTAACGGGGGGTGGCTATGGCTACACCTTC.

DNA of the CDR3: TGTGCCAGCTCGCCCCAGCGGGAGGGCCGAGGAGATACGCAGTATTTT. As protein: CASSPQREGRGDTQYF. V usage is TRBV18 and J usage is TRBJ2-3, with 10 bases matching TRBD2. The length of the CDR3 is 16 residues. J lost 5 bases, V lost 6 bases, and 11 bases had no gene match. Looked up from germline, CDR1 is KGHSH and CDR2 is LQKENI.

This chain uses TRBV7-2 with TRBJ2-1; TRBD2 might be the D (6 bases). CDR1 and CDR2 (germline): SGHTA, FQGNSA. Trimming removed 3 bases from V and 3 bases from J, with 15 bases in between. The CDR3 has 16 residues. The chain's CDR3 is CASSFSSEGYYNEQFF. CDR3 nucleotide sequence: TGTGCCAGCAGCTTTAGTTCGGAGGGTTACTACAATGAGCAGTTCTTC.

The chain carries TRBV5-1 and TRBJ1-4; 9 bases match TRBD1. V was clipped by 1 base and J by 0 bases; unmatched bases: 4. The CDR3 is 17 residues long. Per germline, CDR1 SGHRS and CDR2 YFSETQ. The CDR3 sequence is CASSLTGGSSTNEKLFF. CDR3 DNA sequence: TGCGCCAGCAGCTTGACAGGGGGCTCTTCAACTAATGAAAAACTGTTTTTT.

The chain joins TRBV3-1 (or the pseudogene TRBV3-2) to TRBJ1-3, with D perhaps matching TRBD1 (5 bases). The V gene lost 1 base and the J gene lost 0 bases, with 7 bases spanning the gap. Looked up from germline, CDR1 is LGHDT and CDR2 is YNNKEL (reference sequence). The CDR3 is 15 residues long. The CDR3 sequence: CASSQGQSSGNTIYF. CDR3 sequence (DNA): TGTGCCAGCAGCCAAGGACAGAGCTCTGGAAACACCATATATTTT.

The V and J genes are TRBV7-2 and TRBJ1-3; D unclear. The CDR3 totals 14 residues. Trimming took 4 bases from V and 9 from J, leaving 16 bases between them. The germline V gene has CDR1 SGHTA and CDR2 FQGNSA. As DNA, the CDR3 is TGTGCCAGCAGCTCCCCTGGCGCGGTAGGCACCATATATTTT. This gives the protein CASSSPGAVGTIYF.

CDR3 amino acids: CASSSLDTLTRKLFF. CDR3 nucleotides: TGTGCCAGCAGTTCGCTGGACACTCTTACCCGAAAACTGTTTTTT. J is TRBJ1-4 and V is TRBV27; D might be TRBD1 (5 bases). CDR1 is MNHEY, CDR2 SMNVEV, per germline (reference sequence). CDR3 length: 15 residues. The V end lost 4 bases, the J end lost 10 bases, and 19 bases lay between the germline ends.

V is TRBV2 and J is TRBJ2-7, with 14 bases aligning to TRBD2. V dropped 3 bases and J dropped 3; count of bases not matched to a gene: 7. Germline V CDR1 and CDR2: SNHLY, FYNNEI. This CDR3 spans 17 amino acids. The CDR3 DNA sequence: TGTGCCAGCAGTGATTTCGGACTAGCGGGAGGCGGCTACGAGCAGTACTTC. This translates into CASSDFGLAGGGYEQYF.

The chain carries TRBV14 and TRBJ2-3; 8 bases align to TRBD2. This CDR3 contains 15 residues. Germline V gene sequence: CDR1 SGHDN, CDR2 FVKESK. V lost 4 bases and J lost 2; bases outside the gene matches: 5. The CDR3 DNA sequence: TGTGCCAGCAGCCCCCGGACTAGCCCCACAGATACGCAGTATTTT. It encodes CASSPRTSPTDTQYF.

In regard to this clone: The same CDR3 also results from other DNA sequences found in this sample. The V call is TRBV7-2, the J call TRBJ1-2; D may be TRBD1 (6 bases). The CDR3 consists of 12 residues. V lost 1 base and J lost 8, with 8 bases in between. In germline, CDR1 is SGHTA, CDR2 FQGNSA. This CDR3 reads CASSLGGGGYTF. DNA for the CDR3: TGTGCCAGCAGCTTAGGGGGGGGCGGCTACACCTTC. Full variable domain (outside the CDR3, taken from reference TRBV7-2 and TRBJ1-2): GAGVSQSPSNKVTEKGKDVELRCDPISGHTALYWYRQSLGQGLEFLIYFQGNSAPDKSGLPSDRFSAERTGGSVSTLTIQRTQQEDSAVYLCASSLGGGGYTFGSGTRLTVV.

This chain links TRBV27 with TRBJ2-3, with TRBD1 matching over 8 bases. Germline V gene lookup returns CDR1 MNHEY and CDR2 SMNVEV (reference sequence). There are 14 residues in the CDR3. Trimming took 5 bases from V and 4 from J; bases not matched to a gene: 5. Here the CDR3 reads CASSIGQGADTQYF. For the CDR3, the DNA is TGTGCCAGCAGTATAGGACAGGGTGCAGATACGCAGTATTTT.

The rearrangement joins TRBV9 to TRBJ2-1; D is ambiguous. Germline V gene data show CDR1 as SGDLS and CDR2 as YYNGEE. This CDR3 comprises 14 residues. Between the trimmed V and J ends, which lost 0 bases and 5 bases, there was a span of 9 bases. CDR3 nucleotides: TGTGCCAGCAGCGTAGCTCCGGTTCACAATGAGCAGTTCTTC. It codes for CASSVAPVHNEQFF.

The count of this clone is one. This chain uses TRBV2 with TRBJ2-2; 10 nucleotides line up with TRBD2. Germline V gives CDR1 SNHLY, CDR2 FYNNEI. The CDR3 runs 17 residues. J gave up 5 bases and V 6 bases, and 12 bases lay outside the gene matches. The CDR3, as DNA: TGTGCCAGCAGGAACTTAGCGGGAGGACGGGGGACCGGGGAGCTGTTTTTT. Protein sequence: CASRNLAGGRGTGELFF. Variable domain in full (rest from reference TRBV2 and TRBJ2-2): EPEVTQTPSHQVTQMGQEVILRCVPISNHLYFYWYRQILGQKVEFLVSFYNNEISEKSEIFDDQFSVERPDGSNFTLKIRSTKLEDSAMYFCASRNLAGGRGTGELFFGEGSRLTVL.

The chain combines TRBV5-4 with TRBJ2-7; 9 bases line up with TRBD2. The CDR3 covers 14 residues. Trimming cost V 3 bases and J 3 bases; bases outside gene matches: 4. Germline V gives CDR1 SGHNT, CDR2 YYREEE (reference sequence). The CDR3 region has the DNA TGTGCCAGCAGCTGGCGGACTAGCGACTACGAGCAGTACTTC. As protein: CASSWRTSDYEQYF.

The CDR3: CASSEHGPGQTQYF. In DNA form, the CDR3 reads TGCGCCAGCAGCGAACACGGCCCAGGCCAGACCCAGTACTTC. The chain links TRBV5-1 to TRBJ2-5; no definite D call. Germline loops: CDR1 SGHRS, CDR2 YFSETQ. Trimming took 4 bases from V and 6 from J, leaving 16 bases between them. CDR3 length: 14 residues.

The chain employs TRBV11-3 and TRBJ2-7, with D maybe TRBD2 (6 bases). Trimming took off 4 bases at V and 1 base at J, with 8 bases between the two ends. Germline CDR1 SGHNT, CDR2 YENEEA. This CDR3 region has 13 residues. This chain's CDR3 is CASSSGTSYEQYF. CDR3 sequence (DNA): TGTGCCAGCAGCTCCGGGACTTCCTACGAGCAGTACTTC.

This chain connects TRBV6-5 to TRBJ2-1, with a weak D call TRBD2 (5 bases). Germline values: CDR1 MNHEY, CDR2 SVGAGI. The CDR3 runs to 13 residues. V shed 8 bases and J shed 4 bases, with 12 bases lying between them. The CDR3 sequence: CASADGLYNEQFF. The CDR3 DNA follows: TGTGCCAGCGCGGACGGACTGTACAATGAGCAGTTCTTC.

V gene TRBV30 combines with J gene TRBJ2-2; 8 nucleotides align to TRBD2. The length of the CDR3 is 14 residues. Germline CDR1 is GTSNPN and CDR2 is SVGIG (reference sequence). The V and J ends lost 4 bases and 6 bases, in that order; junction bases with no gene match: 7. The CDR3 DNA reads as TGTGCCTGGACCGTACAACTAGCGGCCGGGGAGCTGTTTTTT. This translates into CAWTVQLAAGELFF.

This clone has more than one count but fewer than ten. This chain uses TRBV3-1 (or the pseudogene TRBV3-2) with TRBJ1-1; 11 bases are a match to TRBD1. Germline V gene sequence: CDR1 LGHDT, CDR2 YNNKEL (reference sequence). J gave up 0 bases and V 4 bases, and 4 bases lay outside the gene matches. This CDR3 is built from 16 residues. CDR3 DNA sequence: TGTGCCAGCAGCCGCGGACAGGGGGCTTTGAACACTGAAGCTTTCTTT. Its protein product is CASSRGQGALNTEAFF.

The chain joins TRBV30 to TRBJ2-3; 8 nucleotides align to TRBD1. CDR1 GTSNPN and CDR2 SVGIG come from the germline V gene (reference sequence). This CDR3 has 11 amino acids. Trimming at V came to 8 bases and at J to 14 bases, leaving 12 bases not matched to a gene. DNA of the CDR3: TGTGCCATATACAGGGGGGCGAGTCGGTATTTT. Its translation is CAIYRGASRYF.

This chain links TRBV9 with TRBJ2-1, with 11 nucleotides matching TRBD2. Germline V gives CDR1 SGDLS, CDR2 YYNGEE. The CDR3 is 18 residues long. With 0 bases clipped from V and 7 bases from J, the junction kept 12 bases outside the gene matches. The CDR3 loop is CASSVDRVASGRKNEQFF. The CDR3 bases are TGTGCCAGCAGCGTAGACAGGGTGGCTAGCGGGAGGAAAAATGAGCAGTTCTTC.

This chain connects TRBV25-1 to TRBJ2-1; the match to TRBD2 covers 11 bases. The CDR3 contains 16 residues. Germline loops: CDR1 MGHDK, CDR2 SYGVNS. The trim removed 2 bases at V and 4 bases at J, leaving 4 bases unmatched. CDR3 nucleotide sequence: TGTGCCAGCAGTGAAATAGCGGGAGGGCCATACAATGAGCAGTTCTTC. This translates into CASSEIAGGPYNEQFF.

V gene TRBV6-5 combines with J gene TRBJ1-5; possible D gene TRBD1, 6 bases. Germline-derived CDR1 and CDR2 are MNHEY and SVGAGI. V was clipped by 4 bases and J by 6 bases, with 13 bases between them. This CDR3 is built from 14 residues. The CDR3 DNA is TGTGCCAGCAGTTCGAACAGGGAGGGTCAGCCCCAGCATTTT. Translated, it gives CASSSNREGQPQHF.

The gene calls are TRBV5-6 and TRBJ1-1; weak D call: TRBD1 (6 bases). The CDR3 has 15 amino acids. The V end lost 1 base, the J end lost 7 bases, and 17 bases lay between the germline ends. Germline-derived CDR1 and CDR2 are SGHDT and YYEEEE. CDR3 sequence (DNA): TGTGCCAGCAGCTTGTGGTCCAGGGGAGGGAGTGAAGCTTTCTTT. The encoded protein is CASSLWSRGGSEAFF.

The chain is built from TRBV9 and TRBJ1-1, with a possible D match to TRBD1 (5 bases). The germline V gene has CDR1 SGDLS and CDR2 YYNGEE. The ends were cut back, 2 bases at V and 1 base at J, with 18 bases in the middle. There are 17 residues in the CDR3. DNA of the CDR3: TGTGCCAGCAGCGTCTCTCAGGGATGGAACGGGAACACTGAAGCTTTCTTT. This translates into CASSVSQGWNGNTEAFF.

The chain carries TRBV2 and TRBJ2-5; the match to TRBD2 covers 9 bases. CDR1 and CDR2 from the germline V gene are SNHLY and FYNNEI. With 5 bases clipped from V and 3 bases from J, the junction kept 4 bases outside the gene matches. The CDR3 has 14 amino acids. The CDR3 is CASSISGRKETQYF. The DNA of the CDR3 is TGTGCCAGCAGTATTAGCGGGAGAAAAGAGACCCAGTACTTC.